This T cell receptor beta chain was retrieved from a study of OX40 agonist ivuxolimab in advanced cancers. The wider study: Patients took ivuxolimab, an agonistic anti-OX40 (CD134) antibody. Ivuxolimab, which patients received intravenously every 2 weeks, was dosed at 0.01 to 10 mg/kg. Study results and limitations: Mean expanded clone counts were higher in CD8+ than CD4+ T cells.

The CDR3 has 16 amino acids. The germline V gene encodes CDR1 ENHRY and CDR2 SYGVKD. V lost 7 bases and J 0 bases, leaving 16 bases between the germline ends. Generated by immunoSEQ multiplex PCR, the TCRdb table keeps only in-frame clones and is missing some. The table lists some 70,000 clones, 70% to 90% of them singletons, with 1.3% in the top ten. Worth noting for this clone: Its target is unknown.

The rearrangement links TRBV10-3 to TRBJ2-1; the D call may be TRBD1 or TRBD2 (5 bases each). The clonotype comes from an adult with an advanced solid tumor such as melanoma, head and neck, liver or kidney cancer. Sample: CD4+ or CD8+ T cells sorted from blood, taken in a trial of the OX40 agonist ivuxolimab. The CDR3 region has the DNA TGTGCCATCACCCCCCGTGGGACGAGCTCCTACAATGAGCAGTTCTTC. This sequence encodes CAITPRGTSSYNEQFF.